A selection of T cell receptor beta chains follows, all from one sample in a study of post-analysis software for immune sequencing data. TCRdb ran MiXCR on the PCR reads and lists one entry per CDR3 protein. In the table there are roughly 600,000 distinct CDR3 sequences, 44% of which are singletons. The source material was blood. The receptor source for this set is a girl between 5 and 17 years old with multiple sclerosis. CDR3s include the opening cysteine and the closing phenylalanine or tryptophan.

cdr3_length j_call v_call cdr3_aa
14 TRBJ1-3 TRBV10-2 CASCREVVENTIYF
16 TRBJ2-5 TRBV18 CASSPPQQWYQETQYF
17 TRBJ1-1 TRBV7-9 CASSLAGQGFMNTEAFF
14 TRBJ2-1 TRBV6-2/TRBV6-3 CATAPDREVYEQFF
13 TRBJ1-2 TRBV3-1 CASSHGSGSGYTF
16 TRBJ1-2 TRBV12-3/TRBV12-4 CASSLDLGQGMDGYTF
14 TRBJ1-2 TRBV5-5 CASSSGQAAYGYTF
14 . TRBV11-3 CANSWGFGSNEQYF
15 TRBJ1-6 TRBV20-1 CSARDSDRSNSPLHF
14 TRBJ2-1 TRBV20-1 CSAIEPRRNNEQFF
14 TRBJ2-5 TRBV12-3/TRBV12-4 CASTKRGGQETQYF